Here is one TCR beta chain with its context. The CDR3 covers 15 residues. CDR1 and CDR2 from the germline V gene are ENHRY and SYGVKD. The ends were cut back, 6 bases at V and 0 bases at J, with 12 bases in the middle. Clones were read by immunoSEQ multiplex PCR, and TCRdb kept only the in-frame ones, dropping some. The sample has approximately 300,000 clones, roughly 90% seen once. These data come from a study of blood T cell repertoires in COVID-19. Sequenced input: peripheral blood. The sequence was obtained from a young man with active or convalescent COVID-19. The rearrangement links TRBV10-3 to TRBJ2-1; unclear D gene. Here the CDR3 reads CAISPDTNSYNEQFF. Written as DNA, the CDR3 is TGTGCCATCAGCCCCGACACGAACTCCTACAATGAGCAGTTCTTC.